This TCR beta chain was retrieved from a study of cytomegalovirus exposure and HLA in healthy donors. The length of the CDR3 is 14 residues. Trimming shortened V by 4 bases and J by 6 bases, and 15 bases separated the two germline ends. The germline V gene has CDR1 MNHEY and CDR2 SMNVEV (reference sequence). The PCR contained 60 Vbeta and 13 Jbeta primers. The method was immunoSEQ multiplex PCR; TCRdb's version includes in-frame clones alone and lacks a portion of them. The sample lists some 110,000 clones, 81% occurring once. The TCR sequence derives from a woman in her thirties in good health and CMV-seronegative. The source material was PBMCs. The rearrangement uses TRBV27 and TRBJ1-2; TRBD1 is a possible D gene (6 bases). DNA of the CDR3: TGTGCCAGCAGTTCCAGGGGCCGGGGCGATGGCTACACCTTC. Protein sequence: CASSSRGRGDGYTF.